This is a list of T cell receptor beta chains from one sample in a study of cytomegalovirus exposure and HLA in healthy donors. Here immunoSEQ multiplex PCR was the method, and the copy in TCRdb shows in-frame clones only, minus some. This sample has fewer than 180,000 clones, with about 64% found just once. Specimen: PBMCs. The receptors come from a woman aged 55-69 years in good health and CMV-seropositive. Both conserved end residues are part of each CDR3. A D gene is named only where the DNA matches it firmly. Clone sizes are given selectively: once, few, many, or a class where the clone is expanded.

D gene	V gene	clone size	J gene	CDR3 DNA	CDR3 protein
TRBD2	TRBV23-1	few	TRBJ2-1	TGCGCCAGCAGTCAACCACTAGCGAGTGAGCAGTTCTTC	CASSQPLASEQFF
TRBD1	TRBV28	few	TRBJ1-5	TGTGCCAGCAGCCTACAGGGGACCGATCAGCCCCAGCATTTT	CASSLQGTDQPQHF
.	TRBV7-6	.	TRBJ1-1	TGTGCCAGCAGCCAACAGGAGAACACTGAAGCTTTCTTT	CASSQQENTEAFF
.	TRBV30	.	TRBJ2-7	TGTGCCTGGAGTCTTGCCTACGAGCAGTACTTC	CAWSLAYEQYF
.	TRBV4-3	few	TRBJ2-1	TGCGCCAGCAGCCAAGATTCAGGCCGAAACAATGAGCAGTTCTTC	CASSQDSGRNNEQFF
TRBD2	TRBV19	.	TRBJ2-5	TGTGCCAGTAGGCGCGGGAGGGAGACCCAGTACTTC	CASRRGRETQYF
TRBD2	TRBV10-3	few	TRBJ2-5	TGTGCCATCAGTGAACCTAGCGGGACTTACCAAGAGACCCAGTACTTC	CAISEPSGTYQETQYF
.	TRBV29-1	.	TRBJ2-7	TGCAGCGTTGGTCCGGGATCCGAGCCGTACGAGCAGTACTTC	CSVGPGSEPYEQYF
.	TRBV10-3	.	TRBJ2-7	TGTGCCATCAGCGCCTCTTCCGGGAGCTCCTATGAGCAGTACTTC	CAISASSGSSYEQYF
.	TRBV28	.	TRBJ1-5	TGTGCCAGCAGTTCCTCTGTCTATAGCAATCAGCCCCAGCATTTT	CASSSSVYSNQPQHF
.	TRBV30	.	TRBJ2-7	TGTGCCGTCAGGATCTACGAGCAGTACTTC	CAVRIYEQYF
TRBD2	TRBV27	.	TRBJ2-7	TGTGCCAGCAGTTTAGTAGGCCTAGCGGGAGCCGAGCAGTACTTC	CASSLVGLAGAEQYF
TRBD1	TRBV6-5	.	TRBJ2-1	TGTGCCAGCAGCATCGGGACAGGGGCCATCAATGAGCAGTTCTTC	CASSIGTGAINEQFF
TRBD1	TRBV7-3	.	TRBJ2-3	TGTGCCAGCAGACGGGACAGAGGCACAGATACGCAGTATTTT	CASRRDRGTDTQYF
.	TRBV7-2	.	TRBJ1-1	TGTGCCAGCAGCCAAACAGGGACCAGGGGCACTGAAGCTTTCTTT	CASSQTGTRGTEAFF
TRBD2	TRBV10-1	.	TRBJ2-7	TGCGCCAGCAGTCGGGCTAGCGGGAGCGAGCAGTACTTC	CASSRASGSEQYF